The entry that follows covers one TCR beta chain sequence. Its antigen is unknown. CDR3 length: 14 amino acids. From germline, CDR1 is SEHNR and CDR2 FQNEAQ (reference sequence). V was cut by 1 base and J by 3 bases, with 10 bases left in between. These data come from a study of brain T cells in children with intractable seizures. Assay used: immunoSEQ multiplex PCR; TCRdb lists only in-frame clones, some missing. Of 340,000 or so clones in the sample, over 85% were seen once. The time point is: blood from clinic visit 5 months post-surgery; TSC patient then seizure free. Sequencing was limited to surgery cases with top T cell transcript signatures in brain tissue. Before surgery, patients took at least one anti-epileptic drug. Study-level results: Pre-surgery blood may have been undersampled, hiding some clones. Viral specificity was inferred only from CDR3 similarity; HCMV serostatus was unknown.

The receptor's source is a boy younger than two with tuberous sclerosis and intractable seizures. The material sequenced was peripheral blood, taken around 5 months after surgery. The V call is TRBV7-9, the J call TRBJ2-7; D uncertain. This CDR3 reads CASSLEGRFYEQYF. The CDR3 coding sequence is TGTGCCAGCAGCTTAGAAGGCAGGTTCTACGAGCAGTACTTC.